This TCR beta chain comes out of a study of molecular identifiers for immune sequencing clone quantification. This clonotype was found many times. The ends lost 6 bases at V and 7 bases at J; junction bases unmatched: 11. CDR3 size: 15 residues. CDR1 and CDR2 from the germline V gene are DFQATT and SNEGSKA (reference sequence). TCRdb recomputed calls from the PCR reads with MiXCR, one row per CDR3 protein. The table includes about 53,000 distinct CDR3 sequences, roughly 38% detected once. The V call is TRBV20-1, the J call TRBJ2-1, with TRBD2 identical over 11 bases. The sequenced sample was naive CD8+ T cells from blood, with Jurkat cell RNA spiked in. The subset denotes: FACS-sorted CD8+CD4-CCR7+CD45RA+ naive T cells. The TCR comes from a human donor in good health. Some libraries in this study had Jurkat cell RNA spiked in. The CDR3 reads CSAGVLAGVYNEQFF. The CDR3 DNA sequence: TGCAGTGCCGGAGTACTAGCGGGAGTTTATAATGAGCAGTTCTTC.